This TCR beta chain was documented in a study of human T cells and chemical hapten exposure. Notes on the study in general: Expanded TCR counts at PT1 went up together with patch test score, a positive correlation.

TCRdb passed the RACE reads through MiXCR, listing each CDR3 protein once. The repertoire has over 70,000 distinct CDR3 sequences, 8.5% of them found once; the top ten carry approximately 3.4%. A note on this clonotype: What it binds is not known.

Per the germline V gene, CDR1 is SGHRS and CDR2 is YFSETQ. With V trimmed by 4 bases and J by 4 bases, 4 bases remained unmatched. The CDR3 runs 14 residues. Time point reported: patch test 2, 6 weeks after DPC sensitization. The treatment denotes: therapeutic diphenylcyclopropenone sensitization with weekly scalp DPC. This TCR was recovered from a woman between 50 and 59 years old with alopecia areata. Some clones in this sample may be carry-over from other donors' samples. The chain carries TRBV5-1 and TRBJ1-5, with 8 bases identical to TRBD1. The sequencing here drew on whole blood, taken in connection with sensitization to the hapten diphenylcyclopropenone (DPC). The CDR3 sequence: CASSPTGANQPQHF. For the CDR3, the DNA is TGCGCCAGCAGCCCGACAGGGGCTAATCAGCCCCAGCATTTT.